The subject of this entry is one T cell receptor (beta chain). This entry is derived from a study of beta chain features in type 1 diabetes. cDNA synthesis used the whole RNA isolate, giving expressed TCRB sequences. The average read count of naive, central memory and regulatory T cell samples was about 3.57 million. Only in-frame clones appear in the TCRdb table, and some are missing; sequencing was by immunoSEQ multiplex PCR. The sample carries 300,000 or so clones, roughly 8% recorded once. This CDR3 spans 14 amino acids. CDR1 and CDR2 (germline): MNHNS, SASEGT. Trimming took off 5 bases at V and 7 bases at J, with 14 bases between the two ends.

The chain has TRBV6-1 and TRBJ2-2, with D perhaps matching TRBD1 (6 bases). Sequenced: central memory CD4+ T cells from blood. The clonotype was recovered from a young woman in good health. The CDR3 spells CASSWTVQGGELFF. The CDR3 nucleotides read TGTGCCAGCAGTTGGACAGTTCAAGGCGGGGAGCTGTTTTTT.